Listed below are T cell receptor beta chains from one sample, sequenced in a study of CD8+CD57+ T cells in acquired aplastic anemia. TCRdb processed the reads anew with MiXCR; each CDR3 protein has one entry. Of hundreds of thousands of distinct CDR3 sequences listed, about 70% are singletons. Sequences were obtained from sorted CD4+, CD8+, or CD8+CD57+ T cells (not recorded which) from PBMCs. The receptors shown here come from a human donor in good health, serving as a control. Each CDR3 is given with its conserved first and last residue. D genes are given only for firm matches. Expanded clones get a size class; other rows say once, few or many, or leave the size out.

DNA: TGCGCCAGCAGTGATTGGACAGGTTGGTACGAGAAGTACTTC; CDR3: CASSDWTGWYEKYF; J: TRBJ2-7; D: TRBD1; size: -; V: TRBV10-2
DNA: TGTGGCAGCAGCGAGGGAACGGTTGATGGCTACACCTTC; CDR3: CGSSEGTVDGYTF; J: TRBJ1-2; D: -; size: -; V: TRBV9
DNA: TGTGCCACCCAAACAGGCTATGGCTACACCTTC; CDR3: CATQTGYGYTF; J: TRBJ1-2; D: -; size: few; V: TRBV12-3/TRBV12-4
DNA: TGTGCCAGCAGTTCACAGAGCGGGGGGCCTATCTCCTACAATGAGCAGTTCTTC; CDR3: CASSSQSGGPISYNEQFF; J: TRBJ2-1; D: TRBD2; size: few; V: TRBV27
DNA: TGTGCCAGCAGTGTCGAGCATCACCCCTATGACCAGTACTTC; CDR3: CASSVEHHPYDQYF; J: TRBJ2-5; D: -; size: -; V: TRBV2
DNA: TGTGCCAGCAGCTCGGGGGGGGGCAGCAGCTATGGCTACACCTTC; CDR3: CASSSGGGSSYGYTF; J: TRBJ1-2; D: -; size: many; V: TRBV7-2
DNA: TGTGCCAGCAGCTCGACAGTGAGCTCCTATAATTCACCCCCCCACTTT; CDR3: CASSSTVSSYNSPPHF; J: TRBJ1-6; D: -; size: -; V: TRBV12-3/TRBV12-4
DNA: TGTGCCAGCAGCTCAGGGGGCTCCTACGAGGAGTACTTCTTT; CDR3: CASSSGGSYEEYFF; J: TRBJ1-1; D: TRBD1; size: -; V: TRBV7-8
DNA: TGTGCCAGCAGCCCCGAGATGAGGGGAAACACCATATACTTC; CDR3: CASSPEMRGNTIYF; J: TRBJ2-5; D: -; size: -; V: TRBV7-9
DNA: TGCAGCGTTGACGGGGGGGCCATTGGAGAGACCCAGTACTTC; CDR3: CSVDGGAIGETQYF; J: TRBJ2-5; D: TRBD2; size: many; V: TRBV29-1
DNA: TGTGCCAGCAGCTCGTCCGGGGAGTGTAATGAAAAACTGTTTTTT; CDR3: CASSSSGECNEKLFF; J: TRBJ1-4; D: -; size: -; V: TRBV7-6
DNA: TGTGCCACCAGCAGAAACAGGAGCTATGGCTACACCTTC; CDR3: CATSRNRSYGYTF; J: TRBJ1-2; D: -; size: -; V: TRBV2
DNA: TGTGCCAGCAGCGGCCACGTGAACACTGAAGCTTTCTTT; CDR3: CASSGHVNTEAFF; J: TRBJ1-1; D: -; size: once; V: TRBV9
DNA: TGTGCCACCAGTTACACCAGGGATAATGAGCAGTTCTTC; CDR3: CATSYTRDNEQFF; J: TRBJ2-1; D: -; size: -; V: TRBV6-5
DNA: -; CDR3: CASSQTSVYFCAISAGDNTEAFF; J: TRBJ1-1; D: -; size: -; V: TRBV5-4
DNA: TGTGCCAGCAGCGCCTACACGGCCGGGGAGCTGTTTTTT; CDR3: CASSAYTAGELFF; J: TRBJ2-2; D: -; size: -; V: TRBV7-3
DNA: TGCGCCACCAGTACAGGGAATCAGCCCCAGCATTTT; CDR3: CATSTGNQPQHF; J: TRBJ1-5; D: -; size: -; V: TRBV10-1
DNA: TGTGCCAGCAGTTCCGACAGGCGGGTTCAGCCCCACCATTTT; CDR3: CASSSDRRVQPHHF; J: TRBJ1-5; D: -; size: -; V: TRBV7-9
DNA: TGTGCCAGCAGCGGAGAACAAGAGACCCAGTACTTC; CDR3: CASSGEQETQYF; J: TRBJ2-5; D: -; size: many; V: TRBV9
DNA: TGTGCCACCAGCAGCGCTGGGTCAGGGGCCAACGTCCTGACTTTC; CDR3: CATSSAGSGANVLTF; J: TRBJ2-6; D: -; size: -; V: TRBV7-3
DNA: TGTGCCATCAGTCCCCAGGGAACGGTGAACACCATATATTTT; CDR3: CAISPQGTVNTIYF; J: TRBJ1-3; D: -; size: -; V: TRBV6-5
DNA: TGCAGTGCGAAAGAAGCGGGGGCCATTACAGATACGCAGTATTTT; CDR3: CSAKEAGAITDTQYF; J: TRBJ2-3; D: TRBD2; size: many; V: TRBV20-1
DNA: TGTGCGACAGGGGGCTTCCATGAGCAGTTCTTC; CDR3: CATGGFHEQFF; J: TRBJ2-1; D: TRBD1; size: few; V: TRBV24-1
DNA: TGCGCCAGCAGCTGGAACAGGGGGAATTCAAAACTGTTTTTT; CDR3: CASSWNRGNSKLFF; J: TRBJ1-4; D: TRBD1; size: -; V: TRBV5-1
DNA: TGTGCCAGCAGTCGGGGACAGGGGGCGTTCGAGCAGTACTTC; CDR3: CASSRGQGAFEQYF; J: TRBJ2-7; D: TRBD1; size: -; V: TRBV6-2/TRBV6-3
DNA: TGTGCCAGCAGCCAAGATCAGGCAGGGCCCTCCTATAATTCACCCCTCCACTTT; CDR3: CASSQDQAGPSYNSPLHF; J: TRBJ1-6; D: -; size: -; V: TRBV4-2
DNA: TGTGCCAGCAGCGAGGGGGCGGTGTACGAGAAGTACTTC; CDR3: CASSEGAVYEKYF; J: TRBJ2-7; D: TRBD1; size: -; V: TRBV15
DNA: TGTGCCACCAGCGGAGAGATTGACGCCGGGGTCGCCGAGCAGTACTTC; CDR3: CATSGEIDAGVAEQYF; J: TRBJ2-7; D: -; size: -; V: TRBV15
DNA: TGTGCCAGCCATCGCGGGAGTTACTCCAACGAGCAGTACTTC; CDR3: CASHRGSYSNEQYF; J: TRBJ2-7; D: TRBD2; size: -; V: TRBV27
DNA: TGTGCCAGCAGCGTCACTCCTGGTACCGGGGTGCTGTTTTTT; CDR3: CASSVTPGTGVLFF; J: TRBJ2-2; D: -; size: -; V: TRBV7-3
DNA: TGTGCCAGCAGCGGGGCCCCCTCTGGGGCATACGAGCTGTTTTTT; CDR3: CASSGAPSGAYELFF; J: TRBJ2-2; D: -; size: -; V: TRBV9
DNA: TGCAGTGCGGGAAGACTAGCGGCAACCTACAATGAGCAGTTCTTC; CDR3: CSAGRLAATYNEQFF; J: TRBJ2-1; D: TRBD2; size: many; V: TRBV20-1
DNA: TGTGCCAGCAGTATGGGAGACAGGCCCGGCGAGCAGTACTTC; CDR3: CASSMGDRPGEQYF; J: TRBJ2-7; D: -; size: -; V: TRBV15
DNA: TGTGCTAGTGGTTTGCTAACCGGGAGCTCTGGAAACACCATATATTTT; CDR3: CASGLLTGSSGNTIYF; J: TRBJ1-3; D: -; size: many; V: TRBV12-5
DNA: TGTGCCAGCAGCTTGTACCTGAACACTGATAGAGAATTGCGGACGAACACTGAAGCTTTCTTT; CDR3: CASSLYLNTDRELRTNTEAFF; J: TRBJ1-1; D: -; size: once; V: TRBV5-5
DNA: TGTGCCAGCAGCTATGGTGGGGCCAAGGAGACCCAGTACTTC; CDR3: CASSYGGAKETQYF; J: TRBJ2-5; D: -; size: -; V: TRBV7-9
DNA: TGTGCCAGCAGCGCCGGGACAGGGGTCGAGACCCAGTACTTC; CDR3: CASSAGTGVETQYF; J: TRBJ2-5; D: TRBD1; size: many; V: TRBV7-7
DNA: TGCGCCAGCAGGTTTAGCGGGGGTAGCTCCTACGAGCAGTACTTC; CDR3: CASRFSGGSSYEQYF; J: TRBJ2-7; D: TRBD2; size: -; V: TRBV5-1
DNA: TGCAGTGCCAGCGGGCCCCTGTACACTGAGTTCTTC; CDR3: CSASGPLYTEFF; J: TRBJ2-1; D: -; size: once; V: TRBV20-1
DNA: TGCAGTGTCCAACAAGGCTCTGGAAACACCATATATTTT; CDR3: CSVQQGSGNTIYF; J: TRBJ1-3; D: -; size: many; V: TRBV20-1
DNA: TGCGCCAGCAGCCAAGACAGGGTCGCTGGCTACACCTTC; CDR3: CASSQDRVAGYTF; J: TRBJ1-2; D: TRBD1; size: -; V: TRBV5-1
DNA: TGTGCCAGCAGCCTGGGGAGAGGGCTAGTTCAGCCCCAGCATTTT; CDR3: CASSLGRGLVQPQHF; J: TRBJ1-5; D: -; size: -; V: TRBV7-9
DNA: TGTGCCACCAGTGACAAAAACCGGGGGGCTGGAGATACGCAGTATTTT; CDR3: CATSDKNRGAGDTQYF; J: TRBJ2-3; D: -; size: many; V: TRBV24-1
DNA: TGTGCCAGCAGTCCTGCAGGGACAGCTAACTATGGCTACACCTTC; CDR3: CASSPAGTANYGYTF; J: TRBJ1-2; D: TRBD1; size: few; V: TRBV12-3/TRBV12-4
DNA: -; CDR3: CASSTEDSPLHFGF; J: TRBJ1-1; D: -; size: once; V: TRBV7-2
DNA: TGTGCCATCAGTGACTCAGGACAGCCCTACGACCAGTACTTC; CDR3: CAISDSGQPYDQYF; J: TRBJ2-7; D: -; size: -; V: TRBV10-3
DNA: TGTGCCATCAGTGACCCCGGTCAGCCCCAGCATTTT; CDR3: CAISDPGQPQHF; J: TRBJ1-5; D: -; size: -; V: TRBV10-3
DNA: TGCGCCAGCAGCACGGAACTGGGCTTCTACAAGCAGTACTTC; CDR3: CASSTELGFYKQYF; J: TRBJ2-7; D: -; size: once; V: TRBV9
DNA: TGTGCCAGCAGTTACTCGCGTCTTAAGATCGGGGACACTGAAGCTTTCTTT; CDR3: CASSYSRLKIGDTEAFF; J: TRBJ1-1; D: -; size: many; V: TRBV6-5
DNA: TGTGCCAGCAGCTTAGGGCAGGGGAACACAGATACGCAGTATTTT; CDR3: CASSLGQGNTDTQYF; J: TRBJ2-3; D: -; size: -; V: TRBV7-8
DNA: TGTGCCAGCAGCCCGACTAGCGGGGCTAGCGCAGATACCTTC; CDR3: CASSPTSGASADTF; J: TRBJ1-2; D: -; size: -; V: TRBV7-2
DNA: TGTGCCAGCAAACGGACTAGCGGGTCATCCTACAATGAGCAGTTCTTC; CDR3: CASKRTSGSSYNEQFF; J: TRBJ2-1; D: TRBD2; size: few; V: TRBV6-5
DNA: TGTGCCAGCAGCCAGTGGACAGGGCGGACTGAAGCTTTCTTT; CDR3: CASSQWTGRTEAFF; J: TRBJ1-1; D: TRBD1; size: -; V: TRBV7-2
DNA: TGTGCCAGCAGCCAAGCACGGGCGGTGAACACTGAAGCTTTCTTT; CDR3: CASSQARAVNTEAFF; J: TRBJ1-1; D: -; size: few; V: TRBV11-2
DNA: TGCAGCGTTGAAGGTTTCACGGACTATGGCTACACCTTC; CDR3: CSVEGFTDYGYTF; J: TRBJ1-2; D: -; size: -; V: TRBV29-1